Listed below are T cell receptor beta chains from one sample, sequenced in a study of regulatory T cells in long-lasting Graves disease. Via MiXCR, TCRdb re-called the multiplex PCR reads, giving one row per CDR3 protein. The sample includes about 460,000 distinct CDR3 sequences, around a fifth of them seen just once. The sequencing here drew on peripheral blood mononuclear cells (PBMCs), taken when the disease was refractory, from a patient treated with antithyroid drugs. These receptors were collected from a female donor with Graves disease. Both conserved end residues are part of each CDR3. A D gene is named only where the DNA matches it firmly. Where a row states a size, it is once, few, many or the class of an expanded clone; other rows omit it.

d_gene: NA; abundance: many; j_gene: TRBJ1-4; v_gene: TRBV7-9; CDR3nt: TGTGCCAGCAGCTTAATAGAACAGGGAGGTGAAAAACTGTTTTTT; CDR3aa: CASSLIEQGGEKLFF
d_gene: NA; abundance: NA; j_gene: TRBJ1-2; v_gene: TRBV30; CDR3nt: TGTGCCCCAGACAGTAACGGCTACACCTTC; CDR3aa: CAPDSNGYTF
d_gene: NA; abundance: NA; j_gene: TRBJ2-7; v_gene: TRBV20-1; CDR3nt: TGCAGTGCTAGAGACCCCCGGGCTAGCGACTCCTACGAGCAGTACTTC; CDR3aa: CSARDPRASDSYEQYF
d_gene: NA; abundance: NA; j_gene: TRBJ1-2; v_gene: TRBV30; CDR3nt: TGTGCCTGGAGTTTCCCGGGAGTTAGTGGCTACACCTTC; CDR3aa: CAWSFPGVSGYTF
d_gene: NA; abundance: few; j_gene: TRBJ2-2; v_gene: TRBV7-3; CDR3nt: TGTGCCAGCAGCTTAGGGCCCCACTGGGAGCTGTTTTTT; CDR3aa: CASSLGPHWELFF
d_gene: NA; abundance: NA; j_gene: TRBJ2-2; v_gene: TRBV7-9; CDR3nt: TGTGCCAACAGCCCCGCCGTTGGAGGGAGAATGAACACCGGGGGGCTGTTTTTT; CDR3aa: CANSPAVGGRMNTGGLFF
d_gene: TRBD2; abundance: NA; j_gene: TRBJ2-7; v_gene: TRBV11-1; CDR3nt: TGTGCCAGCAGCTCGGCCCGGGGGGGCCCCTCCTACGAGCAGTACTTC; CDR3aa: CASSSARGGPSYEQYF
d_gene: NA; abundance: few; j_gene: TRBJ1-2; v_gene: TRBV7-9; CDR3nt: TGTGCCAGCAGCCGAGGACAGAATGGCTACACCTTC; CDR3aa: CASSRGQNGYTF
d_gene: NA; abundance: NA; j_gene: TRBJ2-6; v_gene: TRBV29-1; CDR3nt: TGCAGTCCCCGTCAGGGGAATGGGGCCAACGTCCTGACTTTC; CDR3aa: CSPRQGNGANVLTF
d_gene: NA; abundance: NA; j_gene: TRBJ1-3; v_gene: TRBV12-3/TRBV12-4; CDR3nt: TGTGCCAGCAGTTTTAGAGGGGGCTCTGGAAACACCATATATTTT; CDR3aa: CASSFRGGSGNTIYF
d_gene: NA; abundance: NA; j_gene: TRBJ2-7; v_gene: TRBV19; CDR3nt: TGTGCCAGTAGTATAGTAGGTAGCGGCTTACCCTACGAGCAGTACTTC; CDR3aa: CASSIVGSGLPYEQYF
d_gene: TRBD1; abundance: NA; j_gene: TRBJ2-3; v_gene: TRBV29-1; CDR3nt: TGCAGCGTCGGGACAGCCCACTACACAGATACGCAGTATTTT; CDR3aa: CSVGTAHYTDTQYF
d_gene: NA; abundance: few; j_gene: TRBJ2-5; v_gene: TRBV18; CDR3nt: TGTGCCAGCTCACCACCATTGGAGACCCAGTACTTC; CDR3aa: CASSPPLETQYF
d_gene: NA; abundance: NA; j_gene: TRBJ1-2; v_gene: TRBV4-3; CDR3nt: TGCGCCAGCAGCCAAGAAGAGGAAGTAAGGAGGGACTACACCTTC; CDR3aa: CASSQEEEVRRDYTF
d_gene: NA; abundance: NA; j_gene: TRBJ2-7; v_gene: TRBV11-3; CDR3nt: TGTGCCAGCAGTTTACCGTGGGACAAGAAAAGGCAGTACTTC; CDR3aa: CASSLPWDKKRQYF
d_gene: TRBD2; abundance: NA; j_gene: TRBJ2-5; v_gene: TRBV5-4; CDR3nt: TGTGCCAGCAGCTTGGGGGCGGGAGAGCCACAAGAGACCCAGTACTTC; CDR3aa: CASSLGAGEPQETQYF
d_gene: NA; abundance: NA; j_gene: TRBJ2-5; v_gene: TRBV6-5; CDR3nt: TGTGCCAGCAGTTTTGGCGGAAACTACCAAGAGACCCAGTACTTC; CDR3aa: CASSFGGNYQETQYF
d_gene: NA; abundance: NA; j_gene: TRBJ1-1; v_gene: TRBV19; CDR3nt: TGTGCCAGTATGGGCATTCGGGGGGAGGCGAACACTGAAGCTTTCTTT; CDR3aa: CASMGIRGEANTEAFF
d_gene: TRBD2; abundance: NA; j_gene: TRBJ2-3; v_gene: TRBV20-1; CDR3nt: TGCAGTGCTACCTATAGCGGGAGGACAGATACGCAGTATTTT; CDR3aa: CSATYSGRTDTQYF
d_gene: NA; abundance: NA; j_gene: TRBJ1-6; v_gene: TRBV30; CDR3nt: TGTGCCTGGAGACCCCTCGGGGGTAATTCACCCCTCCACTTT; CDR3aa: CAWRPLGGNSPLHF
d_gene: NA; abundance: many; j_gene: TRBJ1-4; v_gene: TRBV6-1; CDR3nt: TGTGCCAGCAGTGAAGGGCGGGGGCGCGTGACTAATGAAAAACTGTTTTTT; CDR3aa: CASSEGRGRVTNEKLFF
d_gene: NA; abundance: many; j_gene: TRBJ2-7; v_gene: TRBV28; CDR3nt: TGTGCCAGCAGCCCTACCCCCAGTGGCGAGCAGTACTTC; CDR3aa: CASSPTPSGEQYF
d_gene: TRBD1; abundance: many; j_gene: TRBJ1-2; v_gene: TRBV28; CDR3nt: TGTGCCAGCAGGAGGACAGGATTATATGGCTACACCTTC; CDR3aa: CASRRTGLYGYTF
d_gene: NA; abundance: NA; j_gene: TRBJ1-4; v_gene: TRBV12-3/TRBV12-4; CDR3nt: TGTGCCAGCAGTTTAGTTAGGGTGACGACTAATGAAAAACTGTTTTTT; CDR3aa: CASSLVRVTTNEKLFF
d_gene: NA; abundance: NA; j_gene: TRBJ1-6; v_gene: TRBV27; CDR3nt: TGTGCCAGCAGCGGAAGACCTGAATCACCCCTCCACTTT; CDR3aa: CASSGRPESPLHF
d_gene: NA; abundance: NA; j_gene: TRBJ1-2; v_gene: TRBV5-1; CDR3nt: TGCGCCAGCAGGTTGGACCTACAATGGAATGGCTACACCTTC; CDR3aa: CASRLDLQWNGYTF
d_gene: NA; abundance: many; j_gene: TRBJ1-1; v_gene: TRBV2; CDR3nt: TGTGCCAGCAGTTCGGAAAGCACTGAAGCTTTCTTT; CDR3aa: CASSSESTEAFF
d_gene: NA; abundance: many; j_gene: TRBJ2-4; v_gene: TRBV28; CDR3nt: TGTGCCAGCATTGAGGAGGACATTCAGTACTTC; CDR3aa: CASIEEDIQYF
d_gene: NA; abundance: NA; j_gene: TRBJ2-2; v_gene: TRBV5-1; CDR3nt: TGCGCCAGCAGCTTGGCCAGGGAGGACCGGGAGCTGTTTTTT; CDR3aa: CASSLAREDRELFF
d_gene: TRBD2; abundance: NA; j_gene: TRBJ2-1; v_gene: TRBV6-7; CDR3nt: TGTGCCAGCAGTTACTCCACGGGGGCTAGCGGGACCAATGAGCAGTTCTTC; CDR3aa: CASSYSTGASGTNEQFF
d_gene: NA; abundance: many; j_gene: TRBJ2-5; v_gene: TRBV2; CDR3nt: TGTGCCAGCAGTGACGGTCTCAACAGCGGGACCCAGTACTTC; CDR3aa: CASSDGLNSGTQYF
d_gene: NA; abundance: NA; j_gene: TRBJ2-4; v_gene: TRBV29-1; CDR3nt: TGCAGCGTTGAAGGCTGGAGCCAAAGGAACATTCAGTACTTC; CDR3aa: CSVEGWSQRNIQYF